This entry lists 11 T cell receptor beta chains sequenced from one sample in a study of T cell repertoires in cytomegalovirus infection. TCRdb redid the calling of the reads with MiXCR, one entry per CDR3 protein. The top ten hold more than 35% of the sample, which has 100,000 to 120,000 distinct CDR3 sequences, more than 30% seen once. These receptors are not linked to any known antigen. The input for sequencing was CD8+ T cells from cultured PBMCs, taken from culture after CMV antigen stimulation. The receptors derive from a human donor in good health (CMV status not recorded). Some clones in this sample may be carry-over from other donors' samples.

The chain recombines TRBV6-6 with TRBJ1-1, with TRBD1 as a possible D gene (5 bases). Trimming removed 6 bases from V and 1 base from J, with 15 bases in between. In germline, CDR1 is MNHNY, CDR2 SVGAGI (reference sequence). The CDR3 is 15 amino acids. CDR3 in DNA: TGTGCCAGCAGGCGACAGCTTATTCCGAACACTGAAGCTTTCTTT. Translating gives CASRRQLIPNTEAFF.

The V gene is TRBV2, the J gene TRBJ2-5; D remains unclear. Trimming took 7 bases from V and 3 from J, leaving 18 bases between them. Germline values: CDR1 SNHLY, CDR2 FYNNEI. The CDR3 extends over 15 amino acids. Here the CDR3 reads CASKEATLAKETQYF. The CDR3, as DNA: TGTGCCAGCAAAGAGGCCACCTTGGCTAAAGAGACCCAGTACTTC.

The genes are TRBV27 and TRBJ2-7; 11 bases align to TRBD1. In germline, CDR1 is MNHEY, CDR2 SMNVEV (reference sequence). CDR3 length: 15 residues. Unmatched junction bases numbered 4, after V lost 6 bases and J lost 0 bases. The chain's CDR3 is CASRSGTGGSYEQYF. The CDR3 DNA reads TGTGCCAGCAGGTCGGGGACAGGGGGCTCCTACGAGCAGTACTTC.

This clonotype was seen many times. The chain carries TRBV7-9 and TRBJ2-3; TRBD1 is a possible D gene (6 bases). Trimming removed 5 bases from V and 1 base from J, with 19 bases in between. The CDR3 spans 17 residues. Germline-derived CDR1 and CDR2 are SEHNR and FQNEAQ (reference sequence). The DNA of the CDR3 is TGTGCCAGCAGCCCCAACAGGGTTACTCGCGGCACAGATACGCAGTATTTT. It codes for CASSPNRVTRGTDTQYF.

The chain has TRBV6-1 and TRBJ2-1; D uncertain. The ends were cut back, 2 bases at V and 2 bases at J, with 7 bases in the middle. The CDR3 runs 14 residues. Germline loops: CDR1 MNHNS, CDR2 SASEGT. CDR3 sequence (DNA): TGTGCCAGCAGTGAACTCCAGACCTACAATGAGCAGTTCTTC. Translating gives CASSELQTYNEQFF.

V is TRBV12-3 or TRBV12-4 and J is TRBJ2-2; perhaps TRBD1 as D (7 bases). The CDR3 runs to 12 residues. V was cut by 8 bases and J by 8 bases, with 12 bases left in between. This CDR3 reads CASQEGAGELFF. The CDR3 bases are TGTGCCAGCCAGGAGGGGGCTGGGGAGCTGTTTTTT.

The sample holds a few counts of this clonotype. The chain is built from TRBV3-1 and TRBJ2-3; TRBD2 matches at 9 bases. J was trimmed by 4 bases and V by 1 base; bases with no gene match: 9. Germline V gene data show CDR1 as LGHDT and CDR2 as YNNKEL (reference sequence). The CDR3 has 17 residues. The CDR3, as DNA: TGTGCCAGCAGCCAAGTGGGGGCAGCGGGGGGCCCAGATACGCAGTATTTT. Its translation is CASSQVGAAGGPDTQYF.

CDR3 region: CSARDLRMTYEQYF. The DNA for the CDR3 is TGCAGTGCTAGAGACCTAAGAATGACCTACGAGCAGTACTTC. The chain is built from TRBV20-1 and TRBJ2-7; D unclear. Germline V gene sequence: CDR1 DFQATT, CDR2 SNEGSKA (reference sequence). V gave up 0 bases and J gave up 2 bases, with 11 bases separating them. CDR3 length equals 14 residues.

DNA for the CDR3: TGTGCCAGCACTCCGGTTGAGGGAACGAAATATGAGCAGTACTTC. This translates into CASTPVEGTKYEQYF. V usage is TRBV6-5 and J usage is TRBJ2-7, with D perhaps matching TRBD2 (5 bases). The germline V and J ends were trimmed by 7 bases and 7 bases, with 23 bases remaining between them. Germline V CDR1 and CDR2: MNHEY, SVGAGI. The CDR3 contains 15 residues.

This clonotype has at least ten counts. The CDR3: CSARPPPPIRDRGRGKPQHF. CDR3 sequence (DNA): TGCAGTGCTAGACCCCCCCCCCCCATCCGGGACAGGGGGCGGGGGAAGCCCCAGCATTTT. The gene calls are TRBV20-1 and TRBJ1-5; 12 nucleotides match TRBD1. Trimming cost V 2 bases and J 8 bases; bases outside gene matches: 22. The CDR3 loop spans 20 amino acids. The germline gives CDR1 DFQATT, CDR2 SNEGSKA (reference sequence).

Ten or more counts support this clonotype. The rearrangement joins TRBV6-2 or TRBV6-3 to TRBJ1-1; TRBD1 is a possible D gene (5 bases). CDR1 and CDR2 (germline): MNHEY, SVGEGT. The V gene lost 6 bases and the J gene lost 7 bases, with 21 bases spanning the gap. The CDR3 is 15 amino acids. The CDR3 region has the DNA TGTGCCAGCAGACTCAGCCTCGACAGAGCAGGTGAAGCTTTCTTT. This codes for CASRLSLDRAGEAFF.